Below are 10 T cell receptor beta chains sequenced from a single sample in a study of blood T cell repertoires in COVID-19. Generated by immunoSEQ multiplex PCR, the TCRdb table keeps only in-frame clones and is missing some. The table includes about 210,000 clones, 84% detected once. The source material was PBMCs or T cells enriched from blood (not recorded which). The source of these receptors is a woman between 25 and 40 years old who had been exposed to COVID-19.

This clone was observed a handful of times. This chain joins TRBV2 and TRBJ1-4; D perhaps matches TRBD1 (5 bases). The V and J ends lost 6 bases and 5 bases respectively, with 19 bases between them. CDR1 and CDR2 (germline): SNHLY, FYNNEI. The CDR3 extends over 16 amino acids. The CDR3 nucleotides are TGTGCCAGCAGAGAACTTGGGGGGGGGTTGAATGAAAAACTGTTTTTT. Protein: CASRELGGGLNEKLFF. The entire variable domain, with the rest obtained from reference TRBV2 and TRBJ1-4, is as follows: EPEVTQTPSHQVTQMGQEVILRCVPISNHLYFYWYRQILGQKVEFLVSFYNNEISEKSEIFDDQFSVERPDGSNFTLKIRSTKLEDSAMYFCASRELGGGLNEKLFFGSGTQLSVL.

This clone was found once. The chain has TRBV10-3 and TRBJ2-2, with D possibly being TRBD2 (6 bases). V gave up 10 bases and J gave up 4 bases, with 16 bases separating them. The germline V gene has CDR1 ENHRY and CDR2 SYGVKD. The CDR3 contains 14 residues. CDR3 loop: CATGGAGSTGELFF. The CDR3 DNA follows: TGTGCCACCGGAGGGGCAGGTAGCACCGGGGAGCTGTTTTTT.

This sequence joins TRBV7-6 and TRBJ2-1, with 14 bases identical to TRBD2. Germline V gene data show CDR1 as SGHVS and CDR2 as FNYEAQ. Germline trimming cut 0 bases from V and 0 bases from J; bases unmatched to any gene: 1. CDR3 size: 18 residues. CDR3 coding DNA: TGTGCCAGCAGCTTAGCGACTAGCGGGGGGGTCTCCTACAATGAGCAGTTCTTC. It specifies CASSLATSGGVSYNEQFF.

This chain connects TRBV19 to TRBJ2-1; a possible D gene is TRBD2 (5 bases). Germline-derived CDR1 and CDR2 are LNHDA and SQIVND (reference sequence). This CDR3 is 15 amino acids long. The V end lost 4 bases, the J end lost 2 bases, and 12 bases lay between the germline ends. CDR3 amino acids: CASSRASGTYNEQFF. The CDR3 bases are TGTGCCAGTAGTAGGGCGAGCGGAACCTACAATGAGCAGTTCTTC.

In this sample, this clone turned up a few times. This chain connects TRBV12-3 or TRBV12-4 to TRBJ2-1, with D tentatively TRBD1 (5 bases). The ends were cut back, 1 base at V and 10 bases at J, with 5 bases in the middle. The CDR3 consists of 11 residues. CDR3 sequence reads: CASSLGTEQFF. DNA of the CDR3: TGTGCCAGCAGTTTAGGGACAGAGCAGTTCTTC.

J is TRBJ1-2 and V is TRBV27; D gene uncertain. The V end lost 1 base, the J end lost 0 bases, and 9 bases lay between the germline ends. The CDR3 has 15 amino acids. The germline CDR1 and CDR2 sequences are MNHEY and SMNVEV (reference sequence). CDR3 in DNA: TGTGCCAGCAGTTTATGGGGAGGAACTAACTATGGCTACACCTTC. Translated: CASSLWGGTNYGYTF.

A few counts support this clone. V is TRBV27 and J is TRBJ1-2, with TRBD1 as a possible D gene (6 bases). V was cut by 1 base and J by 6 bases, with 12 bases left in between. From germline, CDR1 is MNHEY and CDR2 SMNVEV (reference sequence). CDR3 size: 14 residues. The CDR3 nucleotides read TGTGCCAGCAGTTTATTTGGGGGCCCCCATGGCTACACCTTC. Translating it yields CASSLFGGPHGYTF.

This chain connects TRBV7-3 to TRBJ2-3, with a weak D call TRBD2 (7 bases). Germline-derived CDR1 and CDR2 are SGHTA and FQGTGA. Between the trimmed V and J ends, which lost 5 bases and 4 bases, there was a span of 13 bases. The CDR3 totals 14 residues. The DNA of the CDR3 is TGTGCCAGCAGCATGGGGGGGCTGTCAGATACGCAGTATTTT. Its protein is CASSMGGLSDTQYF. Using reference TRBV7-3 and TRBJ2-3 for the parts outside the CDR3, the full variable domain is GAGVSQTPSNKVTEKGKYVELRCDPISGHTALYWYRQSLGQGPEFLIYFQGTGAADDSGLPNDRFFAVRPEGSVSTLKIQRTERGDSAVYLCASSMGGLSDTQYFGPGTRLTVL.

The J gene is TRBJ2-3, the V gene TRBV9; 8 nucleotides match TRBD2. Losses at the gene ends were 4 bases for V and 5 bases for J; bases not matched to a gene: 6. CDR1 is SGDLS and CDR2 is YYNGEE in the germline V gene. The CDR3 contains 14 residues. Here the CDR3 reads CASSFIGREDTQYF. CDR3 DNA sequence: TGTGCCAGCAGCTTTATCGGGAGGGAAGATACGCAGTATTTT.

The rearrangement joins TRBV7-2 to TRBJ2-1; TRBD2 matches at 8 bases. The V and J ends lost 4 bases and 0 bases, in that order; junction bases with no gene match: 8. This CDR3 contains 17 residues. Germline V CDR1 and CDR2: SGHTA, FQGNSA. The CDR3 spells CASSWSYGGGSYNEQFF. In nucleotides, the CDR3 is TGTGCCAGCAGCTGGAGCTACGGGGGGGGCTCCTACAATGAGCAGTTCTTC.